One and the same sample provided the 2 T cell receptor beta chains below, sequenced in a study of cytotoxic CD8 clonotypes in ibrutinib-treated CLL. Data came from immunoSEQ multiplex PCR; TCRdb stores just in-frame clones and leaves some out. This table has 130,000 to 150,000 clones, about four fifths appearing once. The source was PBMCs, collected after 12 months of ibrutinib treatment. These receptors were obtained from a human donor with chronic lymphocytic leukemia.

The chain is built from TRBV4-3 and TRBJ2-7; a possible D gene is TRBD1 (6 bases). CDR3 length: 15 amino acids. V was shortened by 3 bases and J by 5 bases, with 17 bases between the two germline ends. The germline V gene has CDR1 LGHNA and CDR2 YSLEER. The CDR3 protein is CASSQGHSLMDEQYF. CDR3 in DNA: TGCGCCAGCAGCCAGGGACACAGTCTCATGGACGAGCAGTACTTC.

This chain uses TRBV7-9 with TRBJ1-4, with TRBD1 matching 9 bases. This CDR3 has 14 amino acids. J was trimmed by 7 bases and V by 4 bases; bases with no gene match: 4. Germline V CDR1 and CDR2: SEHNR, FQNEAQ (reference sequence). As DNA, the CDR3 is TGTGCCAGCAGCTCACAGGGGGCGCGTGAAAAACTGTTTTTT. It is translated as CASSSQGAREKLFF.